The 6 T cell receptor beta chains reported below all come from one sample, sequenced in a study of identical twins. TCRdb passed the 5' RACE reads through MiXCR, listing each CDR3 protein once. Of 350,000 to 450,000 distinct CDR3 sequences listed, about 18% are singletons. The sample was naive T cells sorted from blood. Receptors originate from a man aged 50-59 years in good health.

The V gene is TRBV7-2, the J gene TRBJ2-1; D gene uncertain. V lost 11 bases and J 5 bases, leaving 13 bases between the germline ends. In germline, CDR1 is SGHTA, CDR2 FQGNSA. The CDR3 has 12 residues. The CDR3 DNA sequence: TGTGCCTCCGCGCTTTCCCACAATGAGCAGTTCTTC. Translated: CASALSHNEQFF.

In this sample, this clonotype turned up many times. This chain links TRBV12-3 or TRBV12-4 with TRBJ2-7; the match to TRBD2 covers 8 bases. This CDR3 is 14 amino acids long. V trimming: 4 bases; J trimming: 2 bases; junction bases outside the gene matches: 4. This chain's CDR3 is CASSSYGGAYEQYF. DNA for the CDR3: TGTGCCAGCAGTTCTTACGGGGGGGCCTACGAGCAGTACTTC.

This clonotype was observed a few times. V is TRBV10-3 and J is TRBJ1-2, with no clear D. CDR3 length: 14 residues. The germline gives CDR1 ENHRY, CDR2 SYGVKD. Trimming stripped 4 bases from V and 3 bases from J, with 12 bases between. CDR3 sequence reads: CAISGTFADYGYTF. CDR3 nucleotides: TGTGCCATCAGTGGGACTTTCGCGGACTATGGCTACACCTTC.

The chain links TRBV20-1 to TRBJ2-3, with D possibly matching TRBD2 (6 bases). Germline V gene lookup returns CDR1 DFQATT and CDR2 SNEGSKA (reference sequence). The CDR3 consists of 13 residues. V lost 6 bases, J lost 5 bases, and 15 bases lay in between. The CDR3 loop is CSAGSGAIDTQYF. CDR3 bases: TGCAGTGCGGGGTCGGGAGCTATAGATACGCAGTATTTT.

The sample holds many counts of this clonotype. The gene calls are TRBV6-1 and TRBJ1-5, with TRBD1 identical over 9 bases. CDR1 MNHNS and CDR2 SASEGT come from the germline V gene. V lost 6 bases and J lost 7; bases outside the gene matches: 7. This CDR3 spans 14 amino acids. CDR3 region: CASSFGQGWQPQHF. The CDR3 nucleotides read TGTGCCAGCAGCTTCGGACAGGGGTGGCAGCCCCAGCATTTT.

The CDR3 DNA sequence: TGTGCCAGCACCGGACCTGCACAAGAGACCCAGTACTTC. It is translated as CASTGPAQETQYF. The V gene is TRBV7-2, the J gene TRBJ2-5; no reliable D call. CDR3 length: 13 residues. Germline-derived CDR1 and CDR2 are SGHTA and FQGNSA. Trimming left V 7 bases short and J 2 bases short, with 11 bases between.